This T cell receptor beta chain was profiled in a study of radiation and T cells in renal cell carcinoma. The sample holds one count of this clone. V lost 1 base and J 3 bases, leaving 21 bases between the germline ends. Germline values: CDR1 LGHNA, CDR2 YNFKEQ. The CDR3 has 19 amino acids. Only in-frame clones appear in the TCRdb table, and some are missing; sequencing was by immunoSEQ multiplex PCR. The data show around 120,000 clones, more than 80% seen once. Indicated time point: blood 2 weeks post-SBRT. The treatment denotes: 15 Gy SBRT to primary tumor, nephrectomy 4 weeks later. This receptor was taken from a woman in her sixties with renal cell carcinoma. The source material was blood, sampled from a patient whose treatment included radiotherapy and nephrectomy. The V call is TRBV4-2, the J call TRBJ1-4; a weak D match, TRBD1 (6 bases). The CDR3 sequence: CASSQALMGAAISNEKLFF. CDR3 nucleotide sequence: TGTGCCAGCAGCCAAGCCCTAATGGGGGCCGCCATTTCTAATGAAAAACTGTTTTTT.